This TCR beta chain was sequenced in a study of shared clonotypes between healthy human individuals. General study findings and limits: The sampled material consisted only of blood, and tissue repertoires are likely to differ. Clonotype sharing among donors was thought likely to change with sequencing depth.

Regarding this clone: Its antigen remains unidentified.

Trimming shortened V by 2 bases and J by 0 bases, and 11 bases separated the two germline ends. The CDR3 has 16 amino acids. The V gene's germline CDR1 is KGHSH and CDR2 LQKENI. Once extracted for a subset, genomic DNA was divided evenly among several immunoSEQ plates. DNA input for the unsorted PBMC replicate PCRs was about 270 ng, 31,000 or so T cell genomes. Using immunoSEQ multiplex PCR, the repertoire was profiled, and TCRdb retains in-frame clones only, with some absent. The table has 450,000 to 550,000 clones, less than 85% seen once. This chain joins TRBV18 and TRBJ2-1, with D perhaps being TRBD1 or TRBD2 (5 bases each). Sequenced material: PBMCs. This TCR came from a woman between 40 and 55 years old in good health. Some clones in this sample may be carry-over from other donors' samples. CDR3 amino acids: CASSPYRDPSYNEQFF. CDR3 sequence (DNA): TGTGCCAGCTCACCATATCGGGACCCCTCCTACAATGAGCAGTTCTTC.